This record covers a single T cell receptor (beta chain). Synthetic TCR analog templates were spiked into each PCR. Sequenced by immunoSEQ multiplex PCR; TCRdb stores in-frame clones only, minus some. Of tens of thousands of clones in the sample, approximately 86% were seen once. As for time point: peripheral blood 6 weeks after treatment start. The sample is drawn from a study of PD-L1 blockade in urothelial cancer. Per germline, CDR1 SGHRS and CDR2 YFSETQ. CDR3 length: 17 residues. Trimming cost V 4 bases and J 0 bases; bases outside gene matches: 8. The receptor's source is a man in his sixties or seventies with urothelial cancer. The specimen comprised PBMCs, sampled around atezolizumab (anti-PD-L1) treatment. The chain couples TRBV5-1 to TRBJ2-7; 12 bases match TRBD2. CDR3 nucleotides: TGCGCCAGCAGCACCGGGACTAGCGGGCTTAGCTCCTACGAGCAGTACTTC. Amino acids: CASSTGTSGLSSYEQYF.